The 15 T cell receptor beta chains below all came from one sample that was sequenced in a study of T cell repertoires in cytomegalovirus infection. In TCRdb, the reads were re-called with MiXCR into one record per CDR3 protein. The table records under 300,000 distinct CDR3 sequences, over 15% of them present only once. The sample consisted of CD8+ T cells from PBMCs. The source is a human donor in good health (CMV status not recorded). Some clones in this sample may be carry-over from other donors' samples.

This clonotype was observed at least ten times. In nucleotides, the CDR3 is TGTGCCAGCAGCTTAGGTTCAGGGACGAACACTGAAGCTTTCTTT. Protein product: CASSLGSGTNTEAFF. The chain carries TRBV7-9 and TRBJ1-1; weak D call: TRBD1 (5 bases). The CDR3 covers 15 residues. V was clipped by 1 base and J by 1 base, with 10 bases between them. Germline V gives CDR1 SEHNR, CDR2 FQNEAQ (reference sequence).

This clonotype came up many times. The rearrangement joins TRBV7-9 to TRBJ2-1; D not certain. This CDR3 contains 14 residues. Germline values: CDR1 SEHNR, CDR2 FQNEAQ (reference sequence). V lost 1 base and J 2 bases, leaving 6 bases between the germline ends. Here the CDR3 DNA reads TGTGCCAGCAGCTTAGGTGGGACCTACAATGAGCAGTTCTTC. Translated: CASSLGGTYNEQFF.

This clonotype has only a few counts. The chain recombines TRBV6-1 with TRBJ2-3; the D call may be TRBD1 or TRBD2 (5 bases each). With 4 bases removed from V and 1 base from J, the gap between germline ends came to 12 bases. This CDR3 region has 15 residues. The V gene's germline CDR1 is MNHNS and CDR2 SASEGT. CDR3 residues: CASSVGRIRTDTQYF. The CDR3 region has the DNA TGTGCCAGCAGTGTGGGACGGATCCGCACAGATACGCAGTATTTT.

This clonotype was observed many times. V usage is TRBV6-6 and J usage is TRBJ2-1, with 7 positions matching TRBD1. V gave up 7 bases and J gave up 6 bases; unmatched junction bases: 6. This CDR3 has 13 amino acids. Germline-derived CDR1 and CDR2 are MNHNY and SVGAGI (reference sequence). This CDR3 is CASIPGQANEQFF. The CDR3 nucleotides read TGTGCCAGCATCCCAGGACAGGCCAATGAGCAGTTCTTC.

The CDR3 reads CASSIVSGTNQPQHF. Written as DNA, the CDR3 is TGTGCCAGTAGTATAGTCTCGGGGACTAATCAGCCCCAGCATTTT. The chain carries TRBV19 and TRBJ1-5; a weak D match, TRBD1 (5 bases). V lost 1 base, J lost 4 bases, and 11 bases lay in between. The CDR3 is 15 amino acids. Germline CDR1 LNHDA, CDR2 SQIVND (reference sequence).

The V call is TRBV6-2 or TRBV6-3, the J call TRBJ2-5; the match to TRBD2 covers 11 bases. The CDR3 runs 16 residues. Germline V gene data show CDR1 as MNHEY and CDR2 as SVGEGT. V shed 6 bases and J 7 bases; nucleotides not matched to a gene: 13. The CDR3 region is CASSRTSGGVSLTQYF. The CDR3 DNA reads TGTGCCAGCAGCCGAACTAGCGGGGGTGTGTCTTTGACCCAGTACTTC.

The chain has TRBV28 and TRBJ1-1, with D hard to call. The CDR3 runs to 13 residues. The V end lost 3 bases, the J end lost 4 bases, and 9 bases lay between the germline ends. The V gene's germline CDR1 is MDHEN and CDR2 SYDVKM. The CDR3 here is CASSFQDPTEAFF. CDR3 nucleotides: TGTGCCAGCAGTTTTCAAGATCCCACTGAAGCTTTCTTT.

This clonotype was seen ten or more times. This chain links TRBV7-9 with TRBJ2-5, with D unclear. The CDR3 sequence is 14 residues long. Germline V lookup: CDR1 SEHNR, CDR2 FQNEAQ (reference sequence). The V gene lost 1 base and the J gene lost 2 bases, with 8 bases spanning the gap. This chain's CDR3 is CASSLDGAQETQYF. DNA of the CDR3: TGTGCCAGCAGCTTAGATGGAGCTCAAGAGACCCAGTACTTC.

This clonotype was seen at least ten times. The J gene is TRBJ2-3, the V gene TRBV7-6, with a tentative D call TRBD2 (7 bases). Germline V gives CDR1 SGHVS, CDR2 FNYEAQ. The CDR3 runs to 15 residues. Between the trimmed V and J ends, which lost 3 bases and 3 bases, there was a span of 13 bases. Written as DNA, the CDR3 is TGTGCCAGCAGCTTGGCGGGGGCCGGTACAGATACGCAGTATTTT. Residues: CASSLAGAGTDTQYF.

Ten or more counts support this clonotype. This chain connects TRBV7-2 to TRBJ2-5; 14 bases fit TRBD2. V lost 5 bases and J lost 2; bases outside the gene matches: 4. Germline assignment: CDR1 SGHTA and CDR2 FQGNSA. This CDR3 comprises 16 residues. CDR3 nucleotides: TGTGCCAGCAGCACGACTAGCGGGGGGGGGCAAGAGACCCAGTACTTC. Translated, it gives CASSTTSGGGQETQYF.

Only a few counts were recorded for this clonotype. The gene calls are TRBV28 and TRBJ1-5; D ambiguous. From germline, CDR1 is MDHEN and CDR2 SYDVKM. V was trimmed by 8 bases and J by 9 bases, leaving 17 bases between them. The CDR3 is made up of 13 amino acids. The CDR3 is CASETEGVPPQHF. The DNA for the CDR3 is TGTGCCAGCGAAACTGAGGGAGTACCGCCCCAGCATTTT.

This clonotype has only a few counts. The chain is built from TRBV25-1 and TRBJ2-6, with 9 bases lining up with TRBD1. This CDR3 has 17 residues. Trimming at V came to 1 base and at J to 0 bases, leaving 1 base not matched to a gene. Looked up from germline, CDR1 is MGHDK and CDR2 is SYGVNS. In nucleotides, the CDR3 is TGTGCCAGCAGTGAATGGGACAGGGCCTCTGGGGCCAACGTCCTGACTTTC. The encoded protein is CASSEWDRASGANVLTF.

In the case of this clonotype: At one end, the junction sequence differs from germline, possibly due to a read error. This rearrangement joins TRBV6-2 or TRBV6-3 to TRBJ2-1, with D perhaps given as TRBD1 or TRBD2 (5 bases each). The CDR3 totals 15 residues. The germline gives CDR1 MNHEY, CDR2 SVGEGT. CDR3 region: CASSTRRGNYNEQLF. The CDR3 DNA is TGTGCCAGCAGTACTCGTCGGGGCAATTACAATGAGCAGTTGTTC.

This clonotype was seen at least ten times. The rearrangement links TRBV28 to TRBJ1-5; no clear D gene. V was shortened by 6 bases and J by 6 bases, with 6 bases between the two germline ends. CDR1 and CDR2 (germline): MDHEN, SYDVKM. CDR3 length equals 11 residues. CDR3 in DNA: TGTGCCAGCAGCACGAGTCAGCCCCAGCATTTT. It translates to CASSTSQPQHF.

This clonotype showed up many times. V gene TRBV7-8 combines with J gene TRBJ2-2; D is perhaps TRBD1 (6 bases). The CDR3 is 17 amino acids. The ends were cut back, 3 bases at V and 5 bases at J, with 19 bases in the middle. Germline V gene data show CDR1 as SGHVS and CDR2 as FQNEAQ. In nucleotides, the CDR3 is TGTGCCAGCAGCTTGGGCCGGACAGTCTTGGATACCGGGGAGCTGTTTTTT. Protein: CASSLGRTVLDTGELFF.